This passage covers 17 T cell receptor beta chains from one sample sequenced in a study of CD8+ T cells in alopecia areata. As to treatment: oral pan-JAK inhibitor, 5-10 mg twice daily. Sequencing templates came from extracted RNA that was reverse transcribed into cDNA. The method was immunoSEQ multiplex PCR; TCRdb's version includes in-frame clones alone and lacks a portion of them. The sample has about 76,000 clones, 60% to 70% seen once. Sequencing was performed on CD8+ T cells sorted from blood, taken at week 24, from a patient treated with tofacitinib. These receptor sequences come from a human donor with alopecia areata.

The sample holds one count of this clone. The chain joins TRBV4-3 to TRBJ2-2; D is possibly TRBD2 (5 bases). This CDR3 spans 17 amino acids. Trimming removed 0 bases from V and 2 bases from J, with 13 bases in between. Germline V gene lookup returns CDR1 LGHNA and CDR2 YSLEER. The CDR3 DNA is TGCGCCAGCAGCCAAGATTTGAGCGGTACTAACACCGGGGAGCTGTTTTTT. Amino acid sequence: CASSQDLSGTNTGELFF.

This sequence joins TRBV4-3 and TRBJ2-7, with D possibly being TRBD2 (6 bases). The germline gives CDR1 LGHNA, CDR2 YSLEER. Trimming cost V 0 bases and J 2 bases, with 11 bases left between them. CDR3 length: 15 amino acids. The CDR3 loop is CASSQDREAAYEQYF. The CDR3 DNA reads TGCGCCAGCAGCCAAGATAGGGAGGCGGCCTACGAGCAGTACTTC.

This chain joins TRBV6-5 and TRBJ1-1, with D unresolved. V lost 5 bases, J lost 1 base, and 8 bases lay in between. The length of the CDR3 is 13 residues. The germline V gene has CDR1 MNHEY and CDR2 SVGAGI. The DNA for the CDR3 is TGTGCCAGCAGTCTGGGTCGGAACACTGAAGCTTTCTTT. Amino acid sequence: CASSLGRNTEAFF.

There are a few counts of this clone. This chain connects TRBV9 to TRBJ1-3, with a weak D call TRBD1 (5 bases). V was pared by 5 bases and J by 4 bases, with 13 bases between. CDR1 is SGDLS, CDR2 YYNGEE, per germline. The CDR3 runs to 14 residues. The CDR3 DNA reads as TGTGCCAGCAGGAGTGGGGCAGGAGGAAACACCATATATTTT. Translated: CASRSGAGGNTIYF.

Concerning this clone itself: The same CDR3 is also encoded by other DNA sequences in this sample. The rearrangement links TRBV30 to TRBJ2-1, with TRBD2 matching over 12 bases. Germline V gives CDR1 GTSNPN, CDR2 SVGIG (reference sequence). V was clipped by 3 bases and J by 3 bases; unmatched bases: 3. The CDR3 covers 15 residues. The DNA of the CDR3 is TGTGCCTGGAGCGGACTAGCGGGAAACTACAATGAGCAGTTCTTC. It codes for CAWSGLAGNYNEQFF.

This chain joins TRBV9 and TRBJ2-1; D remains ambiguous. V was cut by 0 bases and J by 6 bases, with 13 bases left in between. Germline V gives CDR1 SGDLS, CDR2 YYNGEE. This CDR3 is built from 15 residues. The CDR3 reads CASSVGLGSSNEQFF. The CDR3 DNA follows: TGTGCCAGCAGCGTAGGGCTAGGAAGCTCCAATGAGCAGTTCTTC.

The rearrangement links TRBV7-9 to TRBJ1-2; D is undetermined. The CDR3 extends over 17 amino acids. Germline V CDR1 and CDR2: SEHNR, FQNEAQ (reference sequence). The V gene lost 5 bases and the J gene lost 0 bases, with 19 bases spanning the gap. The CDR3 nucleotides are TGTGCCAGCAGCCCTCTTCCTGAACCTTTCCCTAACTATGGCTACACCTTC. This translates into CASSPLPEPFPNYGYTF.

The rearrangement uses TRBV4-1 and TRBJ1-1; no clear D gene. CDR1 and CDR2 from the germline V gene are MGHRA and YSYEKL. V was pared by 3 bases and J by 8 bases, with 19 bases between. The CDR3 consists of 15 residues. CDR3 DNA: TGCGCCAGCAGCCACCTCTCGTCGACCGGTCGCGAAGCTTTCTTT. It specifies CASSHLSSTGREAFF.

The chain uses TRBV15 and TRBJ1-5; the D gene is possibly TRBD1 (5 bases). Per the germline V gene, CDR1 is LNHNV and CDR2 is YYDKDF (reference sequence). V shed 3 bases and J shed 7 bases, with 25 bases lying between them. The CDR3 runs to 18 residues. The CDR3 region has the DNA TGTGCCACCAGCAGCCCCGTTTGGGGGTGGGGCGTGTGGCAGCCCCAGCATTTT. Residues: CATSSPVWGWGVWQPQHF.

Comment on this clone: This sample also contains other DNA sequences that code for the same CDR3. The chain recombines TRBV29-1 with TRBJ2-7, with a tentative D call TRBD2 (5 bases). The CDR3 loop spans 12 amino acids. Germline loops: CDR1 SQVTM, CDR2 ANQGSEA. V was clipped by 0 bases and J by 4 bases, with 7 bases between them. The CDR3: CSVEDGRYEQYF. The CDR3 coding sequence is TGCAGCGTTGAAGATGGGAGATACGAGCAGTACTTC.

The chain has TRBV13 and TRBJ2-5, with 7 positions matching TRBD1. The CDR3 is 14 residues long. In germline, CDR1 is PRHDT, CDR2 FYEKMQ (reference sequence). J gave up 4 bases and V 8 bases, and 10 bases lay outside the gene matches. CDR3 sequence (DNA): TGTGCCAGCTTAAACAGGGGAGTGAGAGAGACCCAGTACTTC. It encodes CASLNRGVRETQYF.

J is TRBJ2-1 and V is TRBV5-6; D unresolved. There are 12 residues in the CDR3. Germline CDR1 reads SGHDT; CDR2 reads YYEEEE. Trimming shortened V by 6 bases and J by 0 bases, and 4 bases separated the two germline ends. The CDR3 nucleotides are TGTGCCAGCACGAGCTCCTACAATGAGCAGTTCTTC. Translated: CASTSSYNEQFF.

V is TRBV4-3 and J is TRBJ2-7; 7 bases align to TRBD1. V dropped 4 bases and J dropped 2; count of bases not matched to a gene: 2. The CDR3 runs to 13 residues. Germline-derived CDR1 and CDR2 are LGHNA and YSLEER. This chain's CDR3 is CASSPGQTYEQYF. Here the CDR3 DNA reads TGCGCCAGCAGCCCGGGACAGACCTACGAGCAGTACTTC.

The rearrangement joins TRBV7-9 to TRBJ2-4; no firm D call. The CDR3 is made up of 12 amino acids. Germline V CDR1 and CDR2: SEHNR, FQNEAQ (reference sequence). Trimming shortened V by 1 base and J by 6 bases, and 4 bases separated the two germline ends. The CDR3 coding sequence is TGTGCCAGCAGCTTAGGGGGAAACATTCAGTACTTC. Translated, it gives CASSLGGNIQYF.

The chain is built from TRBV5-1 and TRBJ2-7, with D perhaps being TRBD1 or TRBD2 (5 bases each). Trimming shortened V by 3 bases and J by 1 base, and 8 bases separated the two germline ends. The CDR3 length is 13 residues. The V gene's germline CDR1 is SGHRS and CDR2 YFSETQ. Here the CDR3 reads CASSWDGSYEQYF. The CDR3 nucleotides are TGCGCCAGCAGCTGGGACGGATCCTACGAGCAGTACTTC.

CDR3 loop: CASSLHRANQPQHF. The CDR3 DNA sequence: TGCGCCAGCAGCCTCCATCGGGCTAATCAGCCCCAGCATTTT. The chain is built from TRBV4-1 and TRBJ1-5; D ambiguous. Germline V lookup: CDR1 MGHRA, CDR2 YSYEKL. The V end lost 4 bases, the J end lost 4 bases, and 11 bases lay between the germline ends. This CDR3 has 14 residues.

The chain uses TRBV12-5 and TRBJ1-5; tentative D call: TRBD1 (5 bases). The CDR3 is 16 amino acids. The V end was cut by 3 bases, the J end by 0 bases, with 12 bases between. The germline CDR1 and CDR2 sequences are LGHNT and FRNRAP. The CDR3 protein is CASGFPTQGSNQPQHF. The CDR3 DNA reads as TGTGCTAGTGGTTTCCCCACCCAGGGTAGCAATCAGCCCCAGCATTTT.